The 7 T cell receptor beta chains presented below share a single source sample, sequenced in a study of shared clonotypes between healthy human individuals. Data came from immunoSEQ multiplex PCR; TCRdb stores just in-frame clones and leaves some out. The data hold fewer than 1.6 million clones, with 98% observed a single time. The sample consisted of naive CD4+ T cells sorted from blood. Subset described: CD45RA+ positively selected. These receptors came from a man younger than 45 in good health.

The rearrangement joins TRBV28 to TRBJ2-4; D is uncertain. Trimming took 6 bases from V and 1 from J, leaving 4 bases between them. This CDR3 is 12 amino acids long. CDR1 is MDHEN, CDR2 SYDVKM, per germline. CDR3 in DNA: TGTGCCAGCAGCGGGGCCAAAAACATTCAGTACTTC. Encoded protein: CASSGAKNIQYF. The entire variable domain, with the rest obtained from reference TRBV28 and TRBJ2-4, is as follows: DVKVTQSSRYLVKRTGEKVFLECVQDMDHENMFWYRQDPGLGLRLIYFSYDVKMKEKGDIPEGYSVSREKKERFSLILESASTNQTSMYLCASSGAKNIQYFGAGTRLSVL.

This chain joins TRBV6-5 and TRBJ2-7; possibly TRBD2 for D (6 bases). This CDR3 spans 15 amino acids. CDR1 and CDR2 from the germline V gene are MNHEY and SVGAGI. The V gene lost 3 bases and the J gene lost 1 base, with 13 bases spanning the gap. Here the CDR3 reads CASSYVAGLSYEQYF. In DNA form, the CDR3 reads TGTGCCAGCAGTTATGTGGCGGGATTATCCTACGAGCAGTACTTC.

J is TRBJ2-6 and V is TRBV6-5; D unclear. CDR1 and CDR2 from the germline V gene are MNHEY and SVGAGI. The CDR3 is 14 residues long. With 6 bases removed from V and 5 bases from J, the gap between germline ends came to 11 bases. This CDR3 is CASSSAPRANVLTF. The CDR3 DNA sequence: TGTGCCAGCAGCTCAGCCCCGAGGGCCAACGTCCTGACTTTC.

The rearrangement uses TRBV10-3 and TRBJ1-2, with 10 bases aligning to TRBD1. CDR1 and CDR2 (germline): ENHRY, SYGVKD. The CDR3 contains 12 residues. V shed 6 bases and J 6 bases; nucleotides not matched to a gene: 1. CDR3 in amino acids: CAIRGTGDGYTF. CDR3 DNA: TGTGCCATCAGAGGGACAGGGGATGGCTACACCTTC.

V usage is TRBV7-2 and J usage is TRBJ1-3; D is ambiguous. The CDR3 is made up of 13 amino acids. Trimming took 3 bases from V and 11 from J, leaving 14 bases between them. The germline V gene encodes CDR1 SGHTA and CDR2 FQGNSA. The CDR3 sequence: CASSFVRKYPIYF. As DNA, the CDR3 is TGTGCCAGCAGCTTTGTCAGAAAATACCCCATATATTTT.

In DNA, the CDR3 is TGTGCCTGGCAGGGTAACTATGGCTACACCTTC. This translates into CAWQGNYGYTF. The chain combines TRBV30 with TRBJ1-2, with D possibly TRBD1 on 5 matching bases. Trimming took off 5 bases at V and 1 base at J, with 5 bases between the two ends. The V gene's germline CDR1 is GTSNPN and CDR2 SVGIG (reference sequence). The CDR3 loop spans 11 amino acids. Full variable domain (missing parts from reference TRBV30 and TRBJ1-2): SQTIHQWPATLVQPVGSPLSLECTVEGTSNPNLYWYRQAAGRGLQLLFYSVGIGQISSEVPQNLSASRPQDRQFILSSKKLLLSDSGFYLCAWQGNYGYTFGSGTRLTVV.

The rearrangement joins TRBV6-5 to TRBJ2-4, with D possibly being TRBD1 or TRBD2 (7 bases each). Trimming stripped 6 bases from V and 11 bases from J, with 20 bases between. CDR3 length: 14 residues. Germline V gives CDR1 MNHEY, CDR2 SVGAGI. CDR3 sequence reads: CASRKSGTEGLQYF. The CDR3 DNA sequence: TGTGCCAGCAGGAAGAGCGGGACAGAGGGCCTTCAGTACTTC.